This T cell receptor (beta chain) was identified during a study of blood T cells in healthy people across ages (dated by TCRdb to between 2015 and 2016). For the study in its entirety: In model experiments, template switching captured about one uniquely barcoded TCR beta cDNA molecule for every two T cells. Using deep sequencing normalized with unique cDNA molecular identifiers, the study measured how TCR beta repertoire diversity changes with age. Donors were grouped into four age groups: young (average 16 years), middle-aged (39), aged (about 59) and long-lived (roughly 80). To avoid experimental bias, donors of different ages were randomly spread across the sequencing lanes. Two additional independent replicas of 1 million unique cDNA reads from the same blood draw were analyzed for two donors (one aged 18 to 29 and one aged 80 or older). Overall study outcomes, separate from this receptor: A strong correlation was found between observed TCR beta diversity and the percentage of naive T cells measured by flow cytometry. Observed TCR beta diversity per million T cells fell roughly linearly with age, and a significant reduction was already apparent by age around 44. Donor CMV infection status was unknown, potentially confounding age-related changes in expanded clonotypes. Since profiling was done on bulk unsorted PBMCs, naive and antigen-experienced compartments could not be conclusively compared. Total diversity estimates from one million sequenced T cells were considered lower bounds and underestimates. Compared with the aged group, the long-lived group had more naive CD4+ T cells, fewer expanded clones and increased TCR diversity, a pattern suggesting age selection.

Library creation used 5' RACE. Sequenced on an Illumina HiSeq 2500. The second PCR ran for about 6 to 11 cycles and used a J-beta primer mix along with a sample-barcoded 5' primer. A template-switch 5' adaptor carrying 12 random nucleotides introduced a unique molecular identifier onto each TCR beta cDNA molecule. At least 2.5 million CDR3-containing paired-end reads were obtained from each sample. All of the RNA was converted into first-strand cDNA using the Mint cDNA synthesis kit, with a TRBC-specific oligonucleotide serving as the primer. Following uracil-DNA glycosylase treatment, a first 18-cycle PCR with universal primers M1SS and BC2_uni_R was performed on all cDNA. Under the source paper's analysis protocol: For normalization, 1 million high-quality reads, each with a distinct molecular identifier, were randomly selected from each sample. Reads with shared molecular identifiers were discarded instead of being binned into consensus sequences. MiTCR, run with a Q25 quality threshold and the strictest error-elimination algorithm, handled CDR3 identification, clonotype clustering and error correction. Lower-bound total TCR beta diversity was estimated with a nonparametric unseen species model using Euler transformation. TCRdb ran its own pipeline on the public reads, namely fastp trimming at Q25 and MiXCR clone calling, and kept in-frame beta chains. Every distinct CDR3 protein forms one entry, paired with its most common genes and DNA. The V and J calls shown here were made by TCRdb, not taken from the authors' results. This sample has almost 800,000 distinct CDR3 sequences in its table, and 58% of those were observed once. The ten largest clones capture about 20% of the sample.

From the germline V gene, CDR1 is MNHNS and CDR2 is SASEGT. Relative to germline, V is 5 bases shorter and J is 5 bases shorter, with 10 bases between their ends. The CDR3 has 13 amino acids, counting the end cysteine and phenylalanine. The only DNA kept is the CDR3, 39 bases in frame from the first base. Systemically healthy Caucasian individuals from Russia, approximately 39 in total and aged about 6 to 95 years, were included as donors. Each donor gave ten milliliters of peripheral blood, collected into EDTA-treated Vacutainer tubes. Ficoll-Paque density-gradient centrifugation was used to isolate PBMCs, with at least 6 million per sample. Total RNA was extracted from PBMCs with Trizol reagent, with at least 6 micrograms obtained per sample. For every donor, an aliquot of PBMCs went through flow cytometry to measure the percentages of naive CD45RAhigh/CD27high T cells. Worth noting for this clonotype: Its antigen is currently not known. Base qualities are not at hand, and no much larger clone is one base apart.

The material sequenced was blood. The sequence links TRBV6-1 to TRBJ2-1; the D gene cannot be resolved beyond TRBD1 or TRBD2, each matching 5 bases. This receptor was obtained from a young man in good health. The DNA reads TGTGCCAGCAGTCGGGGCCCTGACAATGAGCAGTTCTTC. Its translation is CASSRGPDNEQFF.